These T cell receptor beta chains were read from a single sample in a study. TCRdb recomputed calls from the RT-PCR reads with MiXCR, one row per CDR3 protein. The top ten clones hold about 3.6% of a sample with about 700,000 distinct CDR3 sequences, 14% of them seen once. The sequencing sample was made of memory CD4+ T cells from blood. These receptors came from a female donor in good health, serving as a healthy control. Each CDR3 is given with its conserved first and last residue. The D gene is left open where the match is weak. Rows may omit the clone size; those that give it use once, few, many or a size class.

j_call v_call d_call clone_size cdr3_nt cdr3_aa
TRBJ1-1 TRBV7-9 TRBD1 - TGTGCCAGCAGCTCAGGACAGGGACACACTGAAGCTTTCTTT CASSSGQGHTEAFF
TRBJ1-2 TRBV12-3/TRBV12-4 TRBD1 many TGTGCCAGCGTTCGGGGACAGGAGGGCGGCTACACCTTC CASVRGQEGGYTF
TRBJ1-5 TRBV10-3 TRBD1 - TGTGCCACCGCTGGGACAGAGGATCAGCCCCAGCATTTT CATAGTEDQPQHF
TRBJ2-4 TRBV5-4 - few TGTGCCAGCAGCTTGGAGGGGGGGCTTAGAAACATTCAGTACTTC CASSLEGGLRNIQYF
TRBJ2-5 TRBV6-5 - few TGTGCCAGCAGTTACTCCTCGGGGCGCGGAGAGACCCAGTACTTC CASSYSSGRGETQYF
TRBJ2-7 TRBV4-3 - many TGCGCCAGCAGCCAGGACTCTAGCGAATCAAAGCAGTACTTC CASSQDSSESKQYF
TRBJ2-5 TRBV12-3/TRBV12-4 TRBD1 many TGTGCCAGCAGTTTCCGACAGGGGGCTCAAGAGACCCAGTACTTC CASSFRQGAQETQYF
TRBJ1-2 TRBV15 - few TGTGCCACCAGCAGAGGGGTGGGGACACCGCCTGCCTATGGCTACACCTTC CATSRGVGTPPAYGYTF
TRBJ2-1 TRBV9 TRBD1 few TGTGCCAGCAGCGTTGGCAGGGGGCCTTACAATGAGCAGTTCTTC CASSVGRGPYNEQFF
TRBJ2-2 TRBV5-6 TRBD1 once TGTGCCAGCAGTATACAGGGGAGAAACACCGGGGAGCTGTTTTTT CASSIQGRNTGELFF
TRBJ1-2 TRBV28 TRBD1 - TGTGCCAGCAGTTTTTTCGACAGGGTGAGGGGCTACACCTTC CASSFFDRVRGYTF
TRBJ2-1 TRBV20-1 TRBD2 few TGCAGTGCTGGACCCGGGACTAGCGGCGGTCAGGAGCAGTTCTTC CSAGPGTSGGQEQFF
TRBJ1-2 TRBV6-5 TRBD1 many TGTGCCAGCAGTTACTCGGGGACAGCACCTAACTATGGCTACACCTTC CASSYSGTAPNYGYTF
TRBJ1-4 TRBV12-3/TRBV12-4 - - TGTGCCAGCAGTTTCGGGACGCTAGATAATGAAAAACTGTTTTTT CASSFGTLDNEKLFF
TRBJ2-2 TRBV5-1 TRBD2 - TGCGCCAGCAGCGGGCGGGAGGGCGGCACCGGGGAGCTGTTTTTT CASSGREGGTGELFF
TRBJ1-5 TRBV20-1 TRBD1 - TGCAGTGCTACAGGGGGCTTCTCTCAGCCCCAGCATTTT CSATGGFSQPQHF
TRBJ2-2 TRBV5-1 - many TGCGCCAGCAGTTCAGGGGCCACCCCAACCGGGGAGCTGTTTTTT CASSSGATPTGELFF
TRBJ1-2 TRBV4-2 TRBD1 - TGTGCCAGCAGCCAACCCCAGGGGGGGGACTATGGCTACACCTTC CASSQPQGGDYGYTF
TRBJ1-6 TRBV21-1 - few TGTGCCAGCATCTTACAGGGGCGGGATTCACCCCTCCACTTT CASILQGRDSPLHF
TRBJ2-3 TRBV20-1 - - TGCAGTGCCGACGGGAGAGATACGCAGTATTTT CSADGRDTQYF
TRBJ2-3 TRBV27 - few TGTGCCAGCAGTTTAAGGGACTCAGGGACAGATACGCAGTATTTT CASSLRDSGTDTQYF
TRBJ2-1 TRBV12-5 - - TGTGCTAGTGGTTTGCCGGGAGTCGGTAGCAATGAGCAGTTCTTC CASGLPGVGSNEQFF
TRBJ2-1 TRBV5-4 - few TGTGCCAGCAGCGCCGCGACGTCGAGAACCTACAATGAGCAGTTCTTC CASSAATSRTYNEQFF
TRBJ2-1 TRBV19 - - TGTGCCAGTAGTAACACCGGGATCAATGAGCAGTTCTTC CASSNTGINEQFF
TRBJ2-3 TRBV30 TRBD2 few TGTGCCTGGAGTCGGCTAGCGGGGACCACAGATACGCAGTATTTT CAWSRLAGTTDTQYF
TRBJ1-1 TRBV4-3 - - TGCGCCAGCAGTACAAGGAGGAACACTGAAGCTTTCTTT CASSTRRNTEAFF
TRBJ2-3 TRBV7-2 TRBD2 - TGTGCCAGCAGCTCCCTAGCGGGGGGCGGGAACACAGATACGCAGTATTTT CASSSLAGGGNTDTQYF
TRBJ2-5 TRBV2 TRBD2 - TGTGCCAGCACCGGCGGGAGAGGGAGGCGGGAAAAGGGGGAGACCCAGTACTTC CASTGGRGRREKGETQYF
TRBJ2-5 TRBV25-1 - once TGTGCCAGCAGTGAATGGGGACACTCGAACCAAGAGACCCAGTACTTC CASSEWGHSNQETQYF